This TCR beta chain was sequenced in a study of blood T cell repertoires in COVID-19. Across the study: PBMCs, B-cell-depleted T cells, or T cells provided the cDNA or gDNA that made up the material.

The authors' processing: Quantification of nucleated cells was approximated via reference gene primer amplification. Method: immunoSEQ multiplex PCR; TCRdb's copy keeps in-frame clones and lacks some. D and trimming come from the DNA, and the V and J calls and clone size come from that table. Of roughly 450,000 clones listed, 90% are singletons. The CDR3 is 12 residues long. Germline V lookup: CDR1 SGHTA, CDR2 FQGTGA. The germline V and J ends were trimmed by 8 bases and 5 bases, with 12 bases remaining between them. This rearrangement joins TRBV7-3 to TRBJ1-1; D unclear. Material: PBMCs or T cells enriched from blood (not recorded which). The clonotype comes from a man aged 18 to 35 who had recovered from COVID-19. The CDR3 is CASGLPGTEAFF. DNA for the CDR3: TGTGCCAGCGGGCTCCCTGGGACTGAAGCTTTCTTT. The whole variable domain, remainder taken from reference TRBV7-3 and TRBJ1-1, is GAGVSQTPSNKVTEKGKYVELRCDPISGHTALYWYRQSLGQGPEFLIYFQGTGAADDSGLPNDRFFAVRPEGSVSTLKIQRTERGDSAVYLCASGLPGTEAFFGQGTRLTVV.